The T cell receptor beta chain under discussion was sequenced for a study of blood T cell repertoires in COVID-19. Study background: Before being deemed recovered, Cohort 3 donors had two negative PCRs, clearance, or symptom resolution. Sample material is recorded as cDNA or gDNA derived from T cells, B-cell-depleted T cells, or PBMCs.

As handled by the study authors: From reference gene primer amplification, estimates of nucleated cell counts were derived. Profiling relied on immunoSEQ multiplex PCR, and the TCRdb table lists in-frame clones only, not all of them. V, J and clone size are those of that table, while D and trimming were read from the DNA. Altogether around 140,000 clones are present, 84% being singletons, with the ten largest covering 3.5% to 5%. The CDR3 spans 16 residues. The V segment lost 2 bases and the J segment 4 bases; nucleotides outside the gene matches: 6. The germline V gene encodes CDR1 MNHNS and CDR2 SASEGT.

This chain connects TRBV6-1 to TRBJ2-3, with 10 nucleotides matching TRBD2. The clonotype was recovered from a man aged 50-60 years in a cohort exposed to, infected with or recovered from COVID-19 (not recorded which). The sample taken for sequencing was PBMCs or T cells enriched from blood (not recorded which). The CDR3 reads CASSETSGIFPDTQYF. The DNA of the CDR3 is TGTGCCAGCAGTGAAACTAGCGGGATCTTTCCAGATACGCAGTATTTT.